This record concerns one TCR beta chain sequence. The sample is drawn from a study of T cell changes during pregnancy in multiple sclerosis. This CDR3 is 16 amino acids long. V lost 0 bases to trimming and J lost 5 bases; unmatched junction nucleotides: 9. The germline V gene encodes CDR1 WSHSY and CDR2 SAAADI. Produced via immunoSEQ multiplex PCR; TCRdb's table is partial and in-frame only. The sample contains 20,000 to 25,000 clones, about 90% of which appear only once. V and J are TRBV10-2 and TRBJ2-5; 7 positions match TRBD2. This clonotype was sampled from a female donor in good health, enrolled as a control in a pregnancy study. The sequences come from CD4+ T cells from peripheral blood mononuclear cells, collected in the third trimester of pregnancy. In nucleotides, the CDR3 is TGCGCCAGCAGTGAGTCTGGCGCGGGAGTTAGGGAGACCCAGTACTTC. Residues: CASSESGAGVRETQYF.